The 17 T cell receptor beta chains listed next were all sequenced from one sample in a study of cytomegalovirus exposure and HLA in healthy donors. Primers for the PCR totalled 60 Vbeta and 13 Jbeta. Measured with immunoSEQ multiplex PCR; TCRdb has only the in-frame clones, and not every one. The sample contains approximately 95,000 clones, 81% of which appear only once. Input material: PBMCs. The source of these receptors is an older woman in good health and CMV-seropositive.

The CDR3, as DNA: TGTGCCAGTAGTATACAACAATTCACAGATACGCAGTATTTT. This sequence encodes CASSIQQFTDTQYF. J is TRBJ2-3 and V is TRBV19; D gene uncertain. The CDR3 length is 14 residues. CDR1 is LNHDA, CDR2 SQIVND, per germline (reference sequence). Between the trimmed V and J ends, which lost 2 bases and 2 bases, there was a span of 8 bases.

As to this clone: One end of the junction varies from germline; a read error may be responsible. The chain couples TRBV7-9 to TRBJ1-1; no clear D gene. The CDR3 is 12 amino acids. The germline CDR1 and CDR2 sequences are SEHNR and FQNEAQ (reference sequence). CDR3 protein: CSSGRQNTEAFF. For the CDR3, the DNA is TGTTCCAGCGGTAGACAGAACACTGAAGCTTTCTTT.

The chain has TRBV5-6 and TRBJ2-7; 8 bases line up with TRBD2. Looked up from germline, CDR1 is SGHDT and CDR2 is YYEEEE. The CDR3 is made up of 15 amino acids. Trimming cost V 3 bases and J 0 bases; bases outside gene matches: 5. CDR3 in amino acids: CASSYQSGSSYEQYF. The CDR3, as DNA: TGTGCCAGCAGCTATCAGAGCGGGAGCTCCTACGAGCAGTACTTC.

The chain uses TRBV15 and TRBJ2-1; TRBD2 agrees at 8 bases. The V segment lost 0 bases and the J segment 4 bases; nucleotides outside the gene matches: 2. The germline V gene encodes CDR1 LNHNV and CDR2 YYDKDF (reference sequence). This CDR3 has 15 residues. The CDR3 is CATSRDRGGYNEQFF. CDR3 DNA sequence: TGTGCCACCAGCAGAGATCGGGGGGGGTACAATGAGCAGTTCTTC.

The CDR3 region is CASSLEGPSRANVLTF. CDR3 bases: TGTGCCAGCAGCTTAGAGGGCCCCAGTCGGGCCAACGTCCTGACTTTC. This chain connects TRBV7-3 to TRBJ2-6; weak D call: TRBD2 (5 bases). Germline V gene data show CDR1 as SGHTA and CDR2 as FQGTGA. Between the trimmed V and J ends, which lost 2 bases and 5 bases, there was a span of 13 bases. This CDR3 has 16 amino acids.

The chain carries TRBV6-5 and TRBJ1-2; D gene unclear. Trimming stripped 7 bases from V and 7 bases from J, with 16 bases between. The CDR3 covers 13 residues. Germline V gene sequence: CDR1 MNHEY, CDR2 SVGAGI. The CDR3 DNA follows: TGTGCCAGCACAACCGGGAGTCTACGTGGCTACACCTTC. Residues: CASTTGSLRGYTF.

Turning to this clone: Germline is not matched at one junction end, which may reflect a read error. The chain links TRBV7-7 to TRBJ2-7, with TRBD1 identical over 7 bases. The CDR3 extends over 16 amino acids. CDR1 SSHAT and CDR2 FNYEAQ come from the germline V gene (reference sequence). In DNA, the CDR3 is TGTGCTAGCAGCACAACCGGGACAGAAGGCTCCTACGAGCAGTACTTC. Its translation is CASSTTGTEGSYEQYF. Using reference TRBV7-7 and TRBJ2-7 for the parts outside the CDR3, the full variable domain is GAGVSQSPRYKVTKRGQDVTLRCDPISSHATLYWYQQALGQGPEFLTYFNYEAQPDKSGLPSDRFSAERPEGSISTLTIQRTEQRDSAMYRCASSTTGTEGSYEQYFGPGTRLTVT.

The chain joins TRBV6-6 to TRBJ2-5; TRBD1 is a possible D gene (7 bases). Germline V CDR1 and CDR2: MNHNY, SVGAGI (reference sequence). Trimming removed 7 bases at V and 5 bases at J, with 17 bases between. This CDR3 region has 14 residues. The CDR3 reads CASTAQGEAETQYF. The CDR3 nucleotides read TGTGCCAGCACCGCCCAGGGGGAGGCGGAGACCCAGTACTTC.

The chain recombines TRBV11-2 with TRBJ2-3; 8 bases map to TRBD2. This CDR3 has 16 residues. The V gene's germline CDR1 is SGHAT and CDR2 FQNNGV. V dropped 5 bases and J dropped 4; count of bases not matched to a gene: 11. CDR3 sequence: CASSRGAGGWADTQYF. DNA for the CDR3: TGTGCCAGCAGCCGTGGGGCGGGAGGATGGGCAGATACGCAGTATTTT.

This chain links TRBV7-2 with TRBJ2-5, with 7 bases fitting TRBD2. The J call is doubtful: the DNA matches TRBJ2-7 better. The CDR3 has 14 amino acids. CDR1 SGHTA and CDR2 FQGNSA come from the germline V gene. The CDR3 reads CASSNRNGGYEQYF. CDR3 sequence (DNA): TGTGCCAGCAGCAATCGGAACGGGGGGTACGAGCAGTACTTC.

The chain uses TRBV30 and TRBJ1-1; D uncertain. V lost 3 bases and J lost 5, with 10 bases in between. The germline gives CDR1 GTSNPN, CDR2 SVGIG (reference sequence). There are 12 residues in the CDR3. CDR3 sequence: CAWSSGSTEAFF. The DNA of the CDR3 is TGTGCCTGGAGCTCGGGATCTACTGAAGCTTTCTTT.

The chain couples TRBV29-1 to TRBJ2-2, with 7 nucleotides matching TRBD1. Losses at the gene ends were 8 bases for V and 2 bases for J; bases not matched to a gene: 14. Germline V gene data show CDR1 as SQVTM and CDR2 as ANQGSEA. This CDR3 contains 16 residues. The CDR3 DNA is TGCAGCACCGAGGGACCGACAGGGCTTAACACCGGGGAGCTGTTTTTT. Protein product: CSTEGPTGLNTGELFF.

Only a few counts were recorded for this clone. The chain employs TRBV9 and TRBJ2-5; a weak D match, TRBD2 (5 bases). This CDR3 contains 15 residues. The germline gives CDR1 SGDLS, CDR2 YYNGEE. Trimming cost V 3 bases and J 4 bases, with 16 bases left between them. The CDR3 region is CASSALGALPETQYF. The CDR3 nucleotides read TGTGCCAGCAGCGCCTTGGGAGCACTCCCAGAGACCCAGTACTTC.

The chain uses TRBV19 and TRBJ1-1; D may be TRBD1 (5 bases). The V end lost 3 bases, the J end lost 1 base, and 15 bases lay between the germline ends. The CDR3 spans 16 residues. Germline lookup yields CDR1 LNHDA and CDR2 SQIVND (reference sequence). The CDR3 region is CASSIGQGKGNTEAFF. CDR3 nucleotide sequence: TGTGCCAGTAGTATCGGGCAGGGAAAGGGGAACACTGAAGCTTTCTTT.

V and J are TRBV15 and TRBJ1-1; D uncertain. The germline CDR1 and CDR2 sequences are LNHNV and YYDKDF (reference sequence). The CDR3 totals 13 residues. The V end lost 0 bases, the J end lost 3 bases, and 5 bases lay between the germline ends. The CDR3 sequence: CATSRDGYTEAFF. In DNA form, the CDR3 reads TGTGCCACCAGCAGAGACGGTTACACTGAAGCTTTCTTT.

The chain employs TRBV5-1 and TRBJ2-1; tentatively, D is TRBD1 (6 bases). The CDR3 contains 15 residues. In germline, CDR1 is SGHRS, CDR2 YFSETQ. Trimming stripped 0 bases from V and 0 bases from J, with 7 bases between. The CDR3 spells CASSLGDNSYNEQFF. The CDR3 nucleotides are TGCGCCAGCAGCTTGGGGGACAACTCCTACAATGAGCAGTTCTTC.

The chain uses TRBV4-3 and TRBJ1-1; a weak D match, TRBD1 (6 bases). CDR1 and CDR2 (germline): LGHNA, YSLEER. V was trimmed by 3 bases and J by 6 bases, leaving 14 bases between them. The CDR3 consists of 14 residues. CDR3 amino acids: CASSQGNRAAEAFF. CDR3 bases: TGCGCCAGCAGCCAGGGGAACAGGGCCGCTGAAGCTTTCTTT.